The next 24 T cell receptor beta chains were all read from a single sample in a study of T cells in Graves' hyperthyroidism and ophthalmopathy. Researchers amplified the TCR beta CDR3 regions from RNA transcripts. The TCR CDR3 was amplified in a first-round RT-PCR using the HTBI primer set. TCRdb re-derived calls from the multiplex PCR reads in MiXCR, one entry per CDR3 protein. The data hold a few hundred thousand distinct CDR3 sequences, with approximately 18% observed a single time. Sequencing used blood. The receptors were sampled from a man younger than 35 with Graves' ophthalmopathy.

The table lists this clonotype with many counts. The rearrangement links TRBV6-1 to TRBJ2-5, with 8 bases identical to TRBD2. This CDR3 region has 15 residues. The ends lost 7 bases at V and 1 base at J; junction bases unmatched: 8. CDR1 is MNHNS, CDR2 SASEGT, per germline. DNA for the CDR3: TGTGCCAGCAAGATAGCGGGGTCGATCCAAGAGACCCAGTACTTC. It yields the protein CASKIAGSIQETQYF.

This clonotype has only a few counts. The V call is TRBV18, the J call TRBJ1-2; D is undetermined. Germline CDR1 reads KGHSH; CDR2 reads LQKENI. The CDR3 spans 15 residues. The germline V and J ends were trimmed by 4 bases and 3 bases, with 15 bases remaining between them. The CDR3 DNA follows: TGTGCCAGCTCACACGTTTTTACAGTCGACTATGGCTACACCTTC. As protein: CASSHVFTVDYGYTF.

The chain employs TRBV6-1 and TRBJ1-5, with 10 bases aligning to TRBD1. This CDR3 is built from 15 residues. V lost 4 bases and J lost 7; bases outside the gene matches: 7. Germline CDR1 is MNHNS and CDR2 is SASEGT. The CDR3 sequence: CASSVGTGEGQPQHF. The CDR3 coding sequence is TGTGCCAGCAGTGTTGGGACAGGGGAGGGGCAGCCCCAGCATTTT.

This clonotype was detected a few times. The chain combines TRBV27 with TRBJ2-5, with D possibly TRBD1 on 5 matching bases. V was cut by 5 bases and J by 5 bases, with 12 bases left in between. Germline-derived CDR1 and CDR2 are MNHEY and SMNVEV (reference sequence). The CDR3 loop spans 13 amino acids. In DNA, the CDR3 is TGTGCCAGCAGTGCCACAGGTTGGGAGACCCAGTACTTC. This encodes CASSATGWETQYF.

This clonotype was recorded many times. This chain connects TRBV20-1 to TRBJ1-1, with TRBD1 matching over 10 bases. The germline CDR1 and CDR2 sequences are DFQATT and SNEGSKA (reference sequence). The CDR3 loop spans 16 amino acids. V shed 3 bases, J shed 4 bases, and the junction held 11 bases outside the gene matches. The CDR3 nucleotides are TGCAGTGCTAGTGGGGACAGGGGCTCTAACCCCACTGAAGCTTTCTTT. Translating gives CSASGDRGSNPTEAFF.

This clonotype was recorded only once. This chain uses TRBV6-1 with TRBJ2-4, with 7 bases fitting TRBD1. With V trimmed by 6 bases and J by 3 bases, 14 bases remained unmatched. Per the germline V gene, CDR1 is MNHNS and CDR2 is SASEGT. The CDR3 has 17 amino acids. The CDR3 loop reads CASSPFDRAADKNIQYF. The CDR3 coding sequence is TGTGCCAGCAGCCCCTTCGACAGGGCGGCGGACAAAAACATTCAGTACTTC.

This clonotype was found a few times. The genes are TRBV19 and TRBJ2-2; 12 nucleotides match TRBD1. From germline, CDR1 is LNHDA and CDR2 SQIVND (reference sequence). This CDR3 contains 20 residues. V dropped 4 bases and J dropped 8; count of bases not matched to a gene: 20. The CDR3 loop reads CASSTPYPTPGQGARGELFF. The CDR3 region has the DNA TGTGCCAGTAGTACCCCGTATCCCACTCCGGGACAGGGGGCGAGGGGGGAGCTGTTTTTT.

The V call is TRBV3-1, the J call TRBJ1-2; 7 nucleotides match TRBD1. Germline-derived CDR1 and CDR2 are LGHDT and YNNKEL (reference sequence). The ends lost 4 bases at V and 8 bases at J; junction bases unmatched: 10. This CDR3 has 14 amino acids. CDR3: CASSPGGRGQGYTF. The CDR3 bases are TGTGCCAGCAGCCCTGGTGGTAGGGGGCAGGGCTACACCTTC. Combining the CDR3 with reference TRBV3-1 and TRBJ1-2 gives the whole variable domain DTAVSQTPKYLVTQMGNDKSIKCEQNLGHDTMYWYKQDSKKFLKIMFSYNNKELIINETVPNRFSPKSPDKAHLNLHINSLELGDSAVYFCASSPGGRGQGYTFGSGTRLTVV.

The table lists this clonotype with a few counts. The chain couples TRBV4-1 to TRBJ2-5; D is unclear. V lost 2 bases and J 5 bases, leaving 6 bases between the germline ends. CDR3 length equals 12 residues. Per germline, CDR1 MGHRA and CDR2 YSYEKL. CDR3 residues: CASSQLEETQYF. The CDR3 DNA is TGCGCCAGCAGCCAATTAGAGGAGACCCAGTACTTC.

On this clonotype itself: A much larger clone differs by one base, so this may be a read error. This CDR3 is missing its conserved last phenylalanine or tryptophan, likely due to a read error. DNA of the CDR3: TGTGCCAGCTCACGGGACCTTAGCTACGAGCAGTACCTC. Encoded protein: CASSRDLSYEQYL. This sequence joins TRBV18 and TRBJ2-7; either TRBD1 or TRBD2 may supply D (5 bases each). CDR3 length: 13 amino acids. V lost 4 bases and J 3 bases, leaving 10 bases between the germline ends. Germline assignment: CDR1 KGHSH and CDR2 LQKENI.

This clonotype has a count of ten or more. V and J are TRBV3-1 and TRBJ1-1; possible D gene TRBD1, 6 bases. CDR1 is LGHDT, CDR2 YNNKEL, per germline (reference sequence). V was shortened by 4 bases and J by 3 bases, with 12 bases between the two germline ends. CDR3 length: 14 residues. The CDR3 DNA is TGTGCCAGCAGCCTGCAGGGGTGGGACACTGAAGCTTTCTTT. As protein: CASSLQGWDTEAFF.

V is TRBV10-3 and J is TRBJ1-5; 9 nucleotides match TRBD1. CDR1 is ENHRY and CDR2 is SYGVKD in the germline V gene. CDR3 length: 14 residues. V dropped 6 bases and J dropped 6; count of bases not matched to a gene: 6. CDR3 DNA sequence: TGTGCCATCAGATCCGGGACAGGGAGTCAGCCCCAGCATTTT. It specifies CAIRSGTGSQPQHF.

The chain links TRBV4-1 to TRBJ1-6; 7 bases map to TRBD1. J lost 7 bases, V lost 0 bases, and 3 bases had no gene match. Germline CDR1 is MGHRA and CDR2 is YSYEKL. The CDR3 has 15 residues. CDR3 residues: CASSQETGQNSPLHF. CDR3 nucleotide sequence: TGCGCCAGCAGCCAAGAGACAGGGCAAAATTCACCCCTCCACTTT.

The CDR3 region is CASSEAGWANEQFF. The CDR3 coding sequence is TGTGCCAGCAGTGAAGCGGGGTGGGCCAATGAGCAGTTCTTC. The gene calls are TRBV2 and TRBJ2-1, with D uncertain. CDR3 length: 14 residues. Trimming stripped 0 bases from V and 6 bases from J, with 9 bases between. Germline V gene data show CDR1 as SNHLY and CDR2 as FYNNEI.

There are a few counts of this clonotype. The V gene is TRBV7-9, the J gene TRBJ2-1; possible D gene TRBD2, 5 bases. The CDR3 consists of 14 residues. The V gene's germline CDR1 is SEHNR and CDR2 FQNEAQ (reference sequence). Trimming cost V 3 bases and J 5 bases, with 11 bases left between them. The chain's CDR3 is CASSFASRDNEQFF. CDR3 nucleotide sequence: TGTGCCAGCAGCTTTGCTAGCAGAGACAATGAGCAGTTCTTC. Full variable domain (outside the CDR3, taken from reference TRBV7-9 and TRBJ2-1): DTGVSQNPRHKITKRGQNVTFRCDPISEHNRLYWYRQTLGQGPEFLTYFQNEAQLEKSRLLSDRFSAERPKGSFSTLEIQRTEQGDSAMYLCASSFASRDNEQFFGPGTRLTVL.

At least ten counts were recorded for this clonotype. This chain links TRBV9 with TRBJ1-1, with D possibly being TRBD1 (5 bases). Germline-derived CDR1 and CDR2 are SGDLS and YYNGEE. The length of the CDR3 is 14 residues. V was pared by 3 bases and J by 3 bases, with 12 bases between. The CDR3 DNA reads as TGTGCCAGCAGCGAGAGGGGAGGCTACACTGAAGCTTTCTTT. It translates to CASSERGGYTEAFF.

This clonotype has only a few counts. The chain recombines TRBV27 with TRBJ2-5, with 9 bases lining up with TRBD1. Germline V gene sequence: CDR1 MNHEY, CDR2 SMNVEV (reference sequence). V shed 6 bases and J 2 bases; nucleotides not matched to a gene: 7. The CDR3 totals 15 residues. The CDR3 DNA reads TGTGCCAGCAGAGACAGGGGGAGGGGACAAGAGACCCAGTACTTC. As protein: CASRDRGRGQETQYF.

In DNA, the CDR3 is TGTGCCAGTAGTATACCCCGGGACCTGAGGGGCTACACCTTC. It yields the protein CASSIPRDLRGYTF. The chain links TRBV19 to TRBJ1-2, with TRBD1 as a possible D gene (5 bases). This CDR3 has 14 residues. V was cut by 2 bases and J by 8 bases, with 15 bases left in between. Looked up from germline, CDR1 is LNHDA and CDR2 is SQIVND (reference sequence).

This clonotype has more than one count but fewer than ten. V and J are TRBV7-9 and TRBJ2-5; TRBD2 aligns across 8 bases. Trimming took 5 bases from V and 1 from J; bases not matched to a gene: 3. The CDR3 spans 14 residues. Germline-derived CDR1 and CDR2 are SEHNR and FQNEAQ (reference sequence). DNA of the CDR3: TGTGCCAGCAGCCAAACTAGCGGCCAAGAGACCCAGTACTTC. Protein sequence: CASSQTSGQETQYF.

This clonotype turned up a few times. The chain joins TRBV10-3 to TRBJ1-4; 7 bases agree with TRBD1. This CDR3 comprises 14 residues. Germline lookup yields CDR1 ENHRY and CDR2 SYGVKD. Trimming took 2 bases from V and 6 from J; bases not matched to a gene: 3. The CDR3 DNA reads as TGTGCCATCAGTGAGGACAGGGACGATGAAAAACTGTTTTTT. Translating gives CAISEDRDDEKLFF.

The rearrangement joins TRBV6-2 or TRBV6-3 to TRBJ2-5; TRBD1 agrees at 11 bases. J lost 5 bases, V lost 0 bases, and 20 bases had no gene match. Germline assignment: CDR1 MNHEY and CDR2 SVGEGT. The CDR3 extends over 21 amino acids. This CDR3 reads CASSYSILHRLGTGGLETQYF. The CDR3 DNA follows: TGTGCCAGCAGTTACTCGATCCTGCACCGCCTCGGGACAGGGGGATTGGAGACCCAGTACTTC.

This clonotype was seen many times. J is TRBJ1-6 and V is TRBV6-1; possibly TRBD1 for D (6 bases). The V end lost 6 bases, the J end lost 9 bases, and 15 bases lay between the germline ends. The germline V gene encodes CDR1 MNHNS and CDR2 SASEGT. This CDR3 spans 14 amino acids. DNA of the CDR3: TGTGCCAGCAGCGGCGAGGGGGGCGGTTCACCCCTCCACTTT. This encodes CASSGEGGGSPLHF.

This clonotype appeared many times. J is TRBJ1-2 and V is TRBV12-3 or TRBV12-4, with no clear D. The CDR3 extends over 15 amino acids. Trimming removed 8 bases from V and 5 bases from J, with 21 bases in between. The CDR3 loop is CASVPQSGYGYGYTF. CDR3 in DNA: TGTGCCAGCGTACCCCAGTCGGGATACGGGTATGGCTACACCTTC.

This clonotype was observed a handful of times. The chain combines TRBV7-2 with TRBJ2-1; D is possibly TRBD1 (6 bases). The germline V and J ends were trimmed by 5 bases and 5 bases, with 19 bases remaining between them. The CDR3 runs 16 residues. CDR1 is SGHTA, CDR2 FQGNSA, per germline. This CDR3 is CASSPSTGQTNNEQFF. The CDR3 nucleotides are TGTGCCAGCAGCCCCAGCACTGGACAGACGAACAATGAGCAGTTCTTC.